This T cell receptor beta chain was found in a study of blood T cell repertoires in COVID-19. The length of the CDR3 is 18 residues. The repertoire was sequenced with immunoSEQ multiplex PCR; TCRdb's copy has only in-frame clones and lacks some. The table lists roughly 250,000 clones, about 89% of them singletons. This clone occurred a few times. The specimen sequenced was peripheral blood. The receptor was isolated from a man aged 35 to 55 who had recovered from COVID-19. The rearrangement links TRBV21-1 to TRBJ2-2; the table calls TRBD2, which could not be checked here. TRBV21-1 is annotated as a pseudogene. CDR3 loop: CASSKELPTSGRTGELFF. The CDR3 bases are TGTGCCAGCAGCAAAGAGCTACCGACTAGCGGGAGAACCGGGGAGCTGTTTTTT.